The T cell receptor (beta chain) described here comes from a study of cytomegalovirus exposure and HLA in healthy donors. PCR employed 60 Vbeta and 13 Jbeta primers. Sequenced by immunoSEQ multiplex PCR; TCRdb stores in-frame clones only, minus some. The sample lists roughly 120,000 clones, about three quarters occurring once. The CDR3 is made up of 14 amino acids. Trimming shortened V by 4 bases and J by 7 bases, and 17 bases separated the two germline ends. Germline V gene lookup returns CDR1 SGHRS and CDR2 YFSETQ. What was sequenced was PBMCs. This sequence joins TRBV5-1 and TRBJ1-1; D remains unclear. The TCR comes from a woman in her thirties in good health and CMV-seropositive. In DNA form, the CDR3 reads TGCGCCAGCAGCAGGTCCGGTGGGGAGGTTGAAGCTTTCTTT. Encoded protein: CASSRSGGEVEAFF. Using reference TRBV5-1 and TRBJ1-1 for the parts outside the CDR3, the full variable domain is KAGVTQTPRYLIKTRGQQVTLSCSPISGHRSVSWYQQTPGQGLQFLFEYFSETQRNKGNFPGRFSGRQFSNSRSEMNVSTLELGDSALYLCASSRSGGEVEAFFGQGTRLTVV.